This T cell receptor beta chain was sequenced for a study of early T cells in non-severe SARS-CoV-2 infection. Study-wide background: Chains were not paired, and sequencing was done on bulk RNA from unsorted whole blood. General study results and limits: Database matching using VDJdb favored anti-spike CD8 responses, with private and CD4 specificities left missing.

Per the germline V gene, CDR1 is SGHRS and CDR2 is YFSETQ. The V gene end was trimmed by 5 bases and the J gene end by 2 bases; junction bases not matched to a gene: 8. The CDR3 loop spans 16 amino acids. For this clonotype: Its antigen is unknown.

The protocol attached unique molecular identifiers to individual cDNA molecules. TCRdb re-analysed the 5' RACE reads in MiXCR, keeping a single row per CDR3 protein. This sample carries around 64,000 distinct CDR3 sequences, roughly 11% of them seen once, and the ten largest clones take 5.7%. The clonotype was recovered from an adult who was a healthcare worker with PCR-confirmed SARS-CoV-2 infection or an uninfected control (not recorded which). Sequences were derived from whole blood, sampled at baseline. This chain links TRBV5-1 with TRBJ2-5; the match to TRBD1 covers 11 bases. This CDR3 reads CASSASGQGAQETQYF. The CDR3 DNA reads TGCGCCAGCAGTGCGTCAGGACAGGGGGCACAAGAGACCCAGTACTTC.